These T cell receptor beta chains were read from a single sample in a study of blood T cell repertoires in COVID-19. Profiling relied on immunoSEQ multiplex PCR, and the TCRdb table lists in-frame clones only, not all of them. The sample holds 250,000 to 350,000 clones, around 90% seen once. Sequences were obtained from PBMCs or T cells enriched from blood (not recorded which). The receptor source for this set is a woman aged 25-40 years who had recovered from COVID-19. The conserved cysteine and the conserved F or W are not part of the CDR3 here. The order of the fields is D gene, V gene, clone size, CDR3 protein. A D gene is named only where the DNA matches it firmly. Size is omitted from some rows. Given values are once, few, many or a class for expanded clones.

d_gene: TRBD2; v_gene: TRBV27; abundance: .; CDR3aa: ASSLSVAGGPEQF
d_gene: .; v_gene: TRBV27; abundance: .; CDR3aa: ASSPQGVIGYEQY
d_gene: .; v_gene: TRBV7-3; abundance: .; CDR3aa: ASSSQPGHSGYGYT
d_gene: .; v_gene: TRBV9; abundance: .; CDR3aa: ASSPGTPTDTQY
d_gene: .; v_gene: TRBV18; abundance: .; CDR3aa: ASSNLTGNEQY
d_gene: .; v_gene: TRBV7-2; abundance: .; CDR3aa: ASRDDLRGSGNTIY
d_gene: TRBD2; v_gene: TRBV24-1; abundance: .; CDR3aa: ATSDPTRARGGGNEQF
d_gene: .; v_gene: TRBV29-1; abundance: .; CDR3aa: SVSIGARAF
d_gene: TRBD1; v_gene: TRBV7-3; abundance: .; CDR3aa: ASSQYTGTAVNTEAF
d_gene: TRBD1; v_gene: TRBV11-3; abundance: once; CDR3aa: ASSSRDSKVEAF
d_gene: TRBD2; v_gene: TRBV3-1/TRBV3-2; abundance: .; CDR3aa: ASLERGLTGELF
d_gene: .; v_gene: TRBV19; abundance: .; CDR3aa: ASSTGQIETTNYGYT
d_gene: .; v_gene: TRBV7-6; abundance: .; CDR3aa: ASSLNPLHRDSTYNEQF
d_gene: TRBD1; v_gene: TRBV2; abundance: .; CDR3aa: ASKGRGDIQPQH
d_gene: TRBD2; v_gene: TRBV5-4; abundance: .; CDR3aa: ASSLGTSGRTYEQY
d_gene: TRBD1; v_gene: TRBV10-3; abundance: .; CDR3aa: AINGQGKSGANVLT
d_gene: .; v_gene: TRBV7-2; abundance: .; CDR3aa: ASSSRIFGVPDTQY
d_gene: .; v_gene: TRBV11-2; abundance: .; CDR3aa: ASSLVSATITDTQY
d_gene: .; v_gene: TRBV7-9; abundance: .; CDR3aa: ASSLGSGGYT
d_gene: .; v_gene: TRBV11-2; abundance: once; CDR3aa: ASSRTPTNEKLF
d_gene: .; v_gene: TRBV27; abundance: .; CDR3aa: ASSLLSGNQPQH
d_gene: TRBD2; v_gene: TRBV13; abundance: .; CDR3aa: ASSTLAGGLNEQF
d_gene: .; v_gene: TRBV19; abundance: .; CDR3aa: ASTWQEGYNEQF
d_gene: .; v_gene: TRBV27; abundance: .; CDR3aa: ASSLPGLKGTEAF
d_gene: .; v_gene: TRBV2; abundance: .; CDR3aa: ASSGLSGNTIY
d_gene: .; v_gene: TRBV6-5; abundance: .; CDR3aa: ASSSRQLPGNTIY
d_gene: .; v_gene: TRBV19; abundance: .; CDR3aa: ASREGRMGDQPQH
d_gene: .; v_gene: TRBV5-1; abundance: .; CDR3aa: ASSLLVQGNTGELF
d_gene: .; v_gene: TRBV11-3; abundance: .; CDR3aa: ASSLVQGSNEQY
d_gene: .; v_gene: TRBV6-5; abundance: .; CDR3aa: ATGRDTSYGYT
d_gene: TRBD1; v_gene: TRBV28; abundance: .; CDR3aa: ASSPTGGYEKLF
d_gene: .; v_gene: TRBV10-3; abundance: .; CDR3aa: AISGEGKNTEAF
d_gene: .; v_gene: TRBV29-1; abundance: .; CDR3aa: SPYGLLSHNYGYT
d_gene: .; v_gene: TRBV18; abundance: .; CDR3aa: ASSPVGLHEQY
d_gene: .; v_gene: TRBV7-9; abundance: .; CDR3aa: ASSGSSLDSSYEQY
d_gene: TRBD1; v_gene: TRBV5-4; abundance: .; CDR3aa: ASSQRDRGQNTEAF
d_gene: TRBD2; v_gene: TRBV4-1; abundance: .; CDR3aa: ASSQVKTGLASGEQF
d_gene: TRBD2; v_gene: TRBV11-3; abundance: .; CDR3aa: ASSSSGNAYEQY
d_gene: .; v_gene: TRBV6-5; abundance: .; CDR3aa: ASTTPGSPLGYT
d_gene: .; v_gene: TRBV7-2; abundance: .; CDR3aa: ASSLTGVNTEAF
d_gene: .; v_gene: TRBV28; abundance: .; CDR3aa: ASSLVGQSMNTEAF
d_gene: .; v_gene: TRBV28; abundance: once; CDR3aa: ASSRQGGGYT
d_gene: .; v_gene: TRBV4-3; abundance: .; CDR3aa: ASSRGGSNQPQH
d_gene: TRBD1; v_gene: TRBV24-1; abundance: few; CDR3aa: ATSDRGREAF
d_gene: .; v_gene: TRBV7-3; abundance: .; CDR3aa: ASSLTAGEQY
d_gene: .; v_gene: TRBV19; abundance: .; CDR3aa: ASAGTRPSPLH
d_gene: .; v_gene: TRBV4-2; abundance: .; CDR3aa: ASSPEVANEKLF
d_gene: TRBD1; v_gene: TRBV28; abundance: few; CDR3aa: ASSGQGGTGELF
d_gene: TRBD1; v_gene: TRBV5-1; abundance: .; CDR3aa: ASHPQGASYEQY
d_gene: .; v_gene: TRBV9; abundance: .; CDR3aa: ASSVFPGNNEQF
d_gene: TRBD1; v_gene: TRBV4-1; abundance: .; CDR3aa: ASSIRQGATNEKLF
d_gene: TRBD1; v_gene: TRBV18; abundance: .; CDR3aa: ASSPRLGQFNQPQH
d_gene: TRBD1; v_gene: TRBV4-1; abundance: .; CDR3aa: ASSQEFVETGGRRNTQY
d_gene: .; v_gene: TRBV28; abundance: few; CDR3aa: ASSSAGGYSTGELF
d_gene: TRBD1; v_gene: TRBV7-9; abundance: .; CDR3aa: ASSHGQGEQY
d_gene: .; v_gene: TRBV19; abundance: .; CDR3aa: ASSLGEGTEAF
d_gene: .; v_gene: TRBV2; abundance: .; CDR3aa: ASSEMGGTEAF
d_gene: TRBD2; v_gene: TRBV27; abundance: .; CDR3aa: ASSLRGLAGGRTGELF
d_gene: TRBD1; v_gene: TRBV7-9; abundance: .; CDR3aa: ASSLGQGAAGYT
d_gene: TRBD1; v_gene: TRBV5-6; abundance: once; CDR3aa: ASSPWTGHTDTQY